This T cell receptor beta chain was found in a study of blood T cell repertoires in COVID-19 (dated by TCRdb to 2018 to 2020). About the investigation overall: Collaborator samples came from the United States, Italy and Spain and covered acute and convalescent phases of COVID-19. The material from the prospective study consisted of cDNA or gDNA derived from T cells, B-cell-depleted T cells, or PBMCs. Deeply sampled blood TCRbeta repertoires from subjects exposed to, actively infected with, or recovered from COVID-19 were included in the dataset. The repertoires were made available in a free public database intended to serve as a resource for research on the immune response to SARS-CoV-2. Samples were obtained from the ongoing ImmuneRACE study (first 160 participants) and from about 1,300 subjects provided by 6 global collaborators. A de-identified subject ID, COVID-19 status, age in years and sex were almost always included in the sample metadata. Where available, HLA class I and class II types were obtained from metadata supplied by the sample provider rather than from assay-based typing. The study at large found these results: Clinical and demographic metadata were provided uncurated, with the amount varying by source and participant.

Each collaborating institution followed its own protocols to collect whole blood in K2EDTA tubes. For TCRbeta analysis, collaborators shipped samples as frozen whole blood, isolated PBMCs, or DNA extracted from either of those sample types. Comment on this clone: Its target antigen remains unknown. The CDR3 does not end in the conserved phenylalanine or tryptophan, so this is likely a read error. The DNA is omitted, as the CDR3 cannot be located on it reliably, and the CDR3 follows TCRdb's listing.

TCRbeta CDR3 regions were amplified from genomic DNA using the immunoSEQ Assay, a bias-controlled multiplex PCR. Per the original workflow: Nucleated cell counts per sample were estimated from amplification of reference gene primers within the assay. To quantify the absolute abundance of each unique TCRbeta CDR3 rearrangement, sequence reads were collapsed and filtered. Productive Simpson clonality was computed per sample as the square root of Simpson's diversity index over productive rearrangements. TCRdb took this table from immuneACCESS and kept in-frame rearrangements with V and J called. Such tables lack part of the clones; where checked against another copy, unresolved V genes explain under half of the gap, and the rest is unexplained. V, J and clone size were drawn from that table, and D and trimming were deduced from the DNA. This sample lists approximately 100,000 clones; around 85% were detected once. The ten most abundant clones make up roughly 40% of the sample.

The germline V gene (reference sequence) yields LGHDT for CDR1 and YNNKEL for CDR2. Termini included, the CDR3 measures 14 amino acids. The chain employs TRBV3-1 (or the pseudogene TRBV3-2) and TRBJ2-7; whether TRBD2, the table's D call, matches the DNA was not checked. This TCR was sampled from a man aged 80 or over with acute or convalescent COVID-19. Sample: peripheral blood. For the CDR3, the sequence is CASSQVRLAGVEVS.